The T cell receptor beta chain under discussion was sequenced for a study of early T cells in non-severe SARS-CoV-2 infection. The study's findings and limits: There was a bias toward anti-spike CD8 responses in VDJdb matching, which missed private and CD4 specificities.

The CDR3 runs 15 residues. With 0 bases clipped from V and 6 bases from J, the junction kept 3 bases outside the gene matches. Germline lookup yields CDR1 SGHDN and CDR2 FVKESK. Attachment of unique molecular identifiers was made to individual cDNA molecules. TCRdb reanalysed the 5' RACE reads using MiXCR and keeps one entry per CDR3 protein. Of approximately 32,000 distinct CDR3 sequences in the sample, about 5.6% were seen once. In this sample, this clonotype turned up many times. The target antigen is unknown. This receptor was obtained from an adult who was a healthcare worker with PCR-confirmed SARS-CoV-2 infection or an uninfected control (not recorded which). The sequenced sample was whole blood. J is TRBJ2-7 and V is TRBV14; 12 positions agree with TRBD2. CDR3 bases: TGTGCCAGCAGCCAAGAAACTAGCGGGAGGTCCGAGCAGTACTTC. Its translation is CASSQETSGRSEQYF.